This T cell receptor (beta chain) was profiled in a study of blood T cell repertoires in COVID-19. Study context: The cDNA or gDNA used as material had been derived from T cells, B-cell-depleted T cells, or PBMCs.

Germline values: CDR1 SGHVS, CDR2 FQNEAQ. This CDR3 contains 13 residues. The ends were cut back, 2 bases at V and 6 bases at J, with 11 bases in the middle. The protocol was immunoSEQ multiplex PCR, while the TCRdb copy is restricted to in-frame clones and leaves out a portion. The table lists more than 200,000 clones, 65% to 90% of them singletons. The specimen was peripheral blood. The chain combines TRBV7-8 with TRBJ2-7; weak D call: TRBD2 (5 bases). The sequence was obtained from a man between 25 and 39 years old with active or convalescent COVID-19. The CDR3 spells CASSLRGFGEQYF. The CDR3, as DNA: TGTGCCAGCAGCTTAAGAGGGTTCGGCGAGCAGTACTTC.